The present TCR beta chain was sequenced within a study of cytomegalovirus exposure and HLA in healthy donors. V was pared by 4 bases and J by 4 bases, with 13 bases between. The CDR3 has 14 residues. CDR1 and CDR2 from the germline V gene are SEHNR and FQNEAQ (reference sequence). General observations from the study: When analyzed later, a missense DCLRE1C variant was found to be linked to TCR beta V- and J-gene trimming. The study labeled around 160 TCR beta chains cytomegalovirus-associated.

PCR used 60 Vbeta primers and 13 Jbeta primers. TCRdb's copy holds only in-frame clones and misses some; the assay was immunoSEQ multiplex PCR. The data contain about 140,000 clones, 82% of them singletons. As concerns this clone: The target antigen is unknown.

The rearrangement uses TRBV7-9 and TRBJ1-2; no reliable D call. The TCR originated in a man younger than 30 in good health and CMV-seropositive. Specimen: PBMCs. DNA of the CDR3: TGTGCCAGCAGCTCAGGTAGAGGGAGCTATGGCTACACCTTC. It yields the protein CASSSGRGSYGYTF.